These T cell receptor beta chains were read from a single sample in a study of OX40 agonist ivuxolimab in advanced cancers. Here immunoSEQ multiplex PCR was the method, and the copy in TCRdb shows in-frame clones only, minus some. The sample consists of roughly 50,000 clones, approximately 84% of them appearing once. The sample here was CD4+ or CD8+ T cells sorted from blood, taken in a trial of the OX40 agonist ivuxolimab. These receptors all come from an adult with an advanced solid tumor such as melanoma, head and neck, liver or kidney cancer. Each CDR3 is given with its conserved first and last residue. Fields, in order: D gene, CDR3 length, J gene, clone size, V gene, CDR3 DNA, CDR3 protein. A D gene is named only where the DNA matches it firmly. Clone size appears in some rows only: once, few, many, or a class for an expanded clone.

d_call: TRBD2; cdr3_length: 14; j_call: TRBJ2-2; clone_size: .; v_call: TRBV4-3; cdr3_nt: TGCGCCAGCAGTCTGGGACTACCCACCGGGGAGCTGTTTTTT; cdr3_aa: CASSLGLPTGELFF
d_call: .; cdr3_length: 16; j_call: TRBJ1-2; clone_size: .; v_call: TRBV7-9; cdr3_nt: TGTGCCAGCAGCCCATCGGGATCTCTTGGATACTATGGCTACACCTTC; cdr3_aa: CASSPSGSLGYYGYTF
d_call: TRBD2; cdr3_length: 15; j_call: TRBJ2-1; clone_size: .; v_call: TRBV5-1; cdr3_nt: TGCGCCAGCAGCCCTACTAGCGACCCGGTTAATGAGCAGTTCTTC; cdr3_aa: CASSPTSDPVNEQFF
d_call: TRBD1; cdr3_length: 15; j_call: TRBJ1-1; clone_size: .; v_call: TRBV7-6; cdr3_nt: TGTGCCAGCAGCTTAGATCAGGGGGTCTACACTGAAGCTTTCTTT; cdr3_aa: CASSLDQGVYTEAFF
d_call: TRBD2; cdr3_length: 19; j_call: TRBJ2-2; clone_size: .; v_call: TRBV7-9; cdr3_nt: TGTGCCAGCAGCTACACCGGACTACTAGCGGGAGGAGGAACCGGGGAGCTGTTTTTT; cdr3_aa: CASSYTGLLAGGGTGELFF
d_call: TRBD1; cdr3_length: 13; j_call: TRBJ1-1; clone_size: few; v_call: TRBV29-1; cdr3_nt: TGCAGCGCCGATCCAGGGGGGAACACTGAAGCTTTCTTT; cdr3_aa: CSADPGGNTEAFF
d_call: .; cdr3_length: 14; j_call: TRBJ1-1; clone_size: .; v_call: TRBV7-9; cdr3_nt: TGTGCCAGCAGCTTGGGACTGTTGAACACTGAAGCTTTCTTT; cdr3_aa: CASSLGLLNTEAFF
d_call: .; cdr3_length: 15; j_call: TRBJ1-5; clone_size: .; v_call: TRBV5-1; cdr3_nt: TGCGCCAGCAGCTTGCCCGGGGGGAGCAATCAGCCCCAGCATTTT; cdr3_aa: CASSLPGGSNQPQHF
d_call: TRBD1; cdr3_length: 16; j_call: TRBJ2-1; clone_size: .; v_call: TRBV27; cdr3_nt: TGTGCCAGCAGTCCCCTCTGGGACAGGACAATCAATGAGCAGTTCTTC; cdr3_aa: CASSPLWDRTINEQFF
d_call: TRBD2; cdr3_length: 15; j_call: TRBJ2-3; clone_size: .; v_call: TRBV18; cdr3_nt: TGTGCCAGCTCACCTGGGACTAGCGGAATAGATACGCAGTATTTT; cdr3_aa: CASSPGTSGIDTQYF
d_call: .; cdr3_length: 15; j_call: TRBJ2-2; clone_size: .; v_call: TRBV19; cdr3_nt: TGTGCCAGTAAGAACGCGGGGGCCAACACCGGGGAGCTGTTTTTT; cdr3_aa: CASKNAGANTGELFF
d_call: TRBD2; cdr3_length: 19; j_call: TRBJ2-1; clone_size: .; v_call: TRBV11-2; cdr3_nt: TGTGCCAGCAGACCTAGGGCGGGAGGGCTCTCAGTCTCCTACAATGAGCAGTTCTTC; cdr3_aa: CASRPRAGGLSVSYNEQFF
d_call: .; cdr3_length: 14; j_call: TRBJ1-5; clone_size: .; v_call: TRBV6-5; cdr3_nt: TGTGCCAGCAGCCGAGACAGGACGAATCAGCCCCAGCATTTT; cdr3_aa: CASSRDRTNQPQHF
d_call: TRBD2; cdr3_length: 16; j_call: TRBJ2-7; clone_size: .; v_call: TRBV18; cdr3_nt: TGTGCCAGCTCACCACCGAGAAGCGGGAGAAATTACGAGCAGTACTTC; cdr3_aa: CASSPPRSGRNYEQYF
d_call: .; cdr3_length: 13; j_call: TRBJ2-1; clone_size: .; v_call: TRBV7-2; cdr3_nt: TGTGCCTCAACCACGTCCCGAGGGACTGAGCAGTTCTTC; cdr3_aa: CASTTSRGTEQFF
d_call: .; cdr3_length: 13; j_call: TRBJ2-5; clone_size: few; v_call: TRBV2; cdr3_nt: TGTGCCAGCAGTGAAGGGCAGCAAGAGACCCAGTACTTC; cdr3_aa: CASSEGQQETQYF
d_call: .; cdr3_length: 17; j_call: TRBJ2-5; clone_size: .; v_call: TRBV5-1; cdr3_nt: TGCGCCAGCAGCTGGGGCGTGTCAAGGCAACTCCAAGAGACCCAGTACTTC; cdr3_aa: CASSWGVSRQLQETQYF
d_call: .; cdr3_length: 11; j_call: TRBJ2-1; clone_size: .; v_call: TRBV6-8; cdr3_nt: TGTGCCAGCAGCATGGACAATGAGCAGTTCTTC; cdr3_aa: CASSMDNEQFF
d_call: .; cdr3_length: 13; j_call: TRBJ1-1; clone_size: .; v_call: TRBV7-2; cdr3_nt: TGTGCCAGCAGCTTATATAGTGTCTCTGAAGCTTTCTTT; cdr3_aa: CASSLYSVSEAFF
d_call: .; cdr3_length: 13; j_call: TRBJ2-5; clone_size: once; v_call: TRBV6-1; cdr3_nt: TGTGCCAGTCAAAATGACGGGCGGCAAACCCAGTACTTC; cdr3_aa: CASQNDGRQTQYF
d_call: .; cdr3_length: 14; j_call: TRBJ1-1; clone_size: .; v_call: TRBV28; cdr3_nt: TGTGCCAGCAGTTTTCCAGGGGATATTACTGAAGCTTTCTTT; cdr3_aa: CASSFPGDITEAFF
d_call: .; cdr3_length: 12; j_call: TRBJ2-1; clone_size: once; v_call: TRBV30; cdr3_nt: TGTGCCTGGAGTGTACGACAGAATGAGCAGTTCTTC; cdr3_aa: CAWSVRQNEQFF
d_call: TRBD1; cdr3_length: 15; j_call: TRBJ1-1; clone_size: .; v_call: TRBV6-1; cdr3_nt: TGTGCCAGCAGTGCGATAAACGACAGGGGCACTGAAGCTTTCTTT; cdr3_aa: CASSAINDRGTEAFF
d_call: .; cdr3_length: 16; j_call: TRBJ1-2; clone_size: .; v_call: TRBV18; cdr3_nt: TGTGCCAGCTCACCAGCTACCGGGGGTTTATGGGAAGGCTACACCTTC; cdr3_aa: CASSPATGGLWEGYTF
d_call: .; cdr3_length: 17; j_call: TRBJ2-7; clone_size: .; v_call: TRBV5-1; cdr3_nt: TGCGCCAGCAGCTTGGGTGGGTTGGAGGGGAGTCGACACGAGCAGTACTTC; cdr3_aa: CASSLGGLEGSRHEQYF
d_call: .; cdr3_length: 14; j_call: TRBJ2-2; clone_size: .; v_call: TRBV19; cdr3_nt: TGTGCCAGTAGTATAGGACAGAACACCGGGGAGCTGTTTTTT; cdr3_aa: CASSIGQNTGELFF
d_call: TRBD2; cdr3_length: 15; j_call: TRBJ2-3; clone_size: .; v_call: TRBV2; cdr3_nt: TGTGCCATCACGAGGAGGACTAGCGGCACAGATACGCAGTATTTT; cdr3_aa: CAITRRTSGTDTQYF
d_call: .; cdr3_length: 15; j_call: TRBJ1-1; clone_size: .; v_call: TRBV15; cdr3_nt: TGTGCCACCAGCAGAGGATATAACTCTAACACTGAAGTTTTCTTT; cdr3_aa: CATSRGYNSNTEVFF
d_call: TRBD1; cdr3_length: 15; j_call: TRBJ1-6; clone_size: .; v_call: TRBV28; cdr3_nt: TGTGCCAGCAGCCAATTGACAGGGGGCCCTTCACCCCTCCACTTT; cdr3_aa: CASSQLTGGPSPLHF
d_call: TRBD1; cdr3_length: 15; j_call: TRBJ2-7; clone_size: .; v_call: TRBV7-8; cdr3_nt: TGTGCCAGCAGCCGGCAGGGGGCAAGGGATCACGAGCAGTACTTC; cdr3_aa: CASSRQGARDHEQYF
d_call: TRBD1; cdr3_length: 15; j_call: TRBJ1-2; clone_size: .; v_call: TRBV19; cdr3_nt: TGTGCCAGTAGTATAAGAGGGACAGGGTCTATCAGCTACACCTTC; cdr3_aa: CASSIRGTGSISYTF
d_call: .; cdr3_length: 15; j_call: TRBJ2-1; clone_size: .; v_call: TRBV14; cdr3_nt: TGTGCCAGCAGCCAAGACAGGGTGGGTTACAATGAGCAGTTCTTC; cdr3_aa: CASSQDRVGYNEQFF
d_call: .; cdr3_length: 14; j_call: TRBJ1-1; clone_size: .; v_call: TRBV14; cdr3_nt: TGTGCCAGCAGCCAAGAAACGGGGAACACTGAAGCTTTCTTT; cdr3_aa: CASSQETGNTEAFF
d_call: .; cdr3_length: 13; j_call: TRBJ1-1; clone_size: .; v_call: TRBV28; cdr3_nt: TGTGCCAGCCACGTAGGTGGGGGAACTGAAGCTTTCTTT; cdr3_aa: CASHVGGGTEAFF
d_call: .; cdr3_length: 13; j_call: TRBJ2-3; clone_size: .; v_call: TRBV5-1; cdr3_nt: TGCGCCAGCAGCTTGGGCTCGGCAGATACGCAGTATTTT; cdr3_aa: CASSLGSADTQYF
d_call: TRBD1; cdr3_length: 16; j_call: TRBJ2-7; clone_size: .; v_call: TRBV28; cdr3_nt: TGTGCCAGCAGTTTCGATTATCGGGACAGGGGGCTCGAGCAGTACTTC; cdr3_aa: CASSFDYRDRGLEQYF
d_call: .; cdr3_length: 14; j_call: TRBJ2-7; clone_size: .; v_call: TRBV28; cdr3_nt: TGTGCCAGCAGTTTAGTGCGACGGATCTACGAGCAGTACTTC; cdr3_aa: CASSLVRRIYEQYF
d_call: .; cdr3_length: 12; j_call: TRBJ1-6; clone_size: .; v_call: TRBV28; cdr3_nt: TGTGCCAGCAGTTTTCCAGAATCACCCCTCCACTTT; cdr3_aa: CASSFPESPLHF
d_call: .; cdr3_length: 14; j_call: TRBJ2-1; clone_size: .; v_call: TRBV5-1; cdr3_nt: TGCGCCAGCAGCCAGGGTTACAGGGACAATGAGCAGTTCTTC; cdr3_aa: CASSQGYRDNEQFF
d_call: .; cdr3_length: 16; j_call: TRBJ2-4; clone_size: .; v_call: TRBV5-1; cdr3_nt: TGCGCCAGCAGCTTGGCAGGGGTGGCCCTAGATAGCATTCAGTACTTC; cdr3_aa: CASSLAGVALDSIQYF
d_call: .; cdr3_length: 13; j_call: TRBJ1-1; clone_size: .; v_call: TRBV10-1; cdr3_nt: TGCGCCAGCAGTGATCCCGGGAACACTGAAGCTTTCTTT; cdr3_aa: CASSDPGNTEAFF
d_call: TRBD2; cdr3_length: 16; j_call: TRBJ2-7; clone_size: .; v_call: TRBV11-2; cdr3_nt: TGTGCCAGCAGCTTGGGAGGGGCACTGGGGTCCTACGAGCAGTACTTC; cdr3_aa: CASSLGGALGSYEQYF
d_call: TRBD2; cdr3_length: 15; j_call: TRBJ2-3; clone_size: .; v_call: TRBV11-2; cdr3_nt: TGTGCCAGCGCATTTCGGCGGGAGAACACAGATACGCAGTATTTT; cdr3_aa: CASAFRRENTDTQYF
d_call: .; cdr3_length: 14; j_call: TRBJ2-1; clone_size: .; v_call: TRBV9; cdr3_nt: TGTGCCAGCAGCGTAGCTACCAGGGGTAATGAGCAGTTCTTC; cdr3_aa: CASSVATRGNEQFF
d_call: .; cdr3_length: 17; j_call: TRBJ1-1; clone_size: .; v_call: TRBV27; cdr3_nt: TGTGCCAGCAGTTTATCGGGACTGAGGCCAAGGGACACTGAAGCTTTCTTT; cdr3_aa: CASSLSGLRPRDTEAFF
d_call: .; cdr3_length: 13; j_call: TRBJ1-2; clone_size: .; v_call: TRBV5-8; cdr3_nt: TGTGCCAGCAGCTTGGTCACGGGGGACGGCTACACCTTC; cdr3_aa: CASSLVTGDGYTF
d_call: TRBD1; cdr3_length: 15; j_call: TRBJ1-1; clone_size: .; v_call: TRBV27; cdr3_nt: TGTGCCAGCAGGCCGGGACAGGGGCTGAACACTGAAGCTTTCTTT; cdr3_aa: CASRPGQGLNTEAFF
d_call: .; cdr3_length: 15; j_call: TRBJ2-1; clone_size: .; v_call: TRBV27; cdr3_nt: TGTGCCAGCAGTTTTAGAGAGGGCCGGCACAATGAGCAGTTCTTC; cdr3_aa: CASSFREGRHNEQFF
d_call: .; cdr3_length: 14; j_call: TRBJ2-1; clone_size: .; v_call: TRBV29-1; cdr3_nt: TGCAGCGTTGAGGGCAGGGTCTCCTACAATGAGCAGTTCTTC; cdr3_aa: CSVEGRVSYNEQFF
d_call: .; cdr3_length: 14; j_call: TRBJ2-7; clone_size: .; v_call: TRBV7-2; cdr3_nt: TGTGCCAGCAGCTTTGGGGCGGTCTCCTACGAGCAGTACTTC; cdr3_aa: CASSFGAVSYEQYF
d_call: TRBD2; cdr3_length: 16; j_call: TRBJ2-5; clone_size: .; v_call: TRBV5-1; cdr3_nt: TGCGCCAGCAGCTTGGTTCGACTAGCGGTTGGGGAGACCCAGTACTTC; cdr3_aa: CASSLVRLAVGETQYF
d_call: TRBD1; cdr3_length: 18; j_call: TRBJ1-4; clone_size: .; v_call: TRBV5-6; cdr3_nt: TGTGCCAGCAGCACAACGACAGGGCTGGAATGGACTAATGAAAAACTGTTTTTT; cdr3_aa: CASSTTTGLEWTNEKLFF
d_call: TRBD1; cdr3_length: 13; j_call: TRBJ2-2; clone_size: .; v_call: TRBV29-1; cdr3_nt: TGCAGCGCTGACAGGGGGGGAACCGGGGAGCTGTTTTTT; cdr3_aa: CSADRGGTGELFF
d_call: .; cdr3_length: 14; j_call: TRBJ2-3; clone_size: .; v_call: TRBV5-1; cdr3_nt: TGCGCCAGCAGCTTGGGGAGTCCCACAGATACGCAGTATTTT; cdr3_aa: CASSLGSPTDTQYF
d_call: TRBD1; cdr3_length: 18; j_call: TRBJ2-6; clone_size: .; v_call: TRBV11-3; cdr3_nt: TGTGCCAGCAGCCCCCGGACAGGGGAGAACTCTGGGGCCAACGTCCTGACTTTC; cdr3_aa: CASSPRTGENSGANVLTF
d_call: TRBD1; cdr3_length: 16; j_call: TRBJ1-2; clone_size: .; v_call: TRBV28; cdr3_nt: TGTGCCAGCAGTTTCCGGGACAGGACAGCTAACTATGGCTACACCTTC; cdr3_aa: CASSFRDRTANYGYTF
d_call: .; cdr3_length: 11; j_call: TRBJ2-7; clone_size: .; v_call: TRBV29-1; cdr3_nt: TGCAGCGTTGTTGGACAGAGGGAGCAGTACTTC; cdr3_aa: CSVVGQREQYF